This TCR beta chain was recorded in a study of cytomegalovirus exposure and HLA in healthy donors. Findings and limits, study-wide: Despite most TCR sequences being rare, some public TCRs occurred in many donors. The records held CMV serostatus as the only immune exposure information.

Both 60 Vbeta primers and 13 Jbeta primers went into the PCR. Data came from immunoSEQ multiplex PCR; TCRdb stores just in-frame clones and leaves some out. Here the sample table reports roughly 31,000 clones. About this clone: Its antigen is still unknown.

Sequenced sample: PBMCs. The clonotype was recovered from a man younger than 45 in good health and CMV-seronegative.

The CDR3 coding sequence is TGTGCCAGCAGCTCCACCGGGACAAGCTACTATGGCTACACCTTC. It translates to CASSSTGTSYYGYTF. The V and J genes are TRBV6-5 and TRBJ1-2; D is possibly TRBD1 (6 bases). This CDR3 has 15 amino acids. The V gene's germline CDR1 is MNHEY and CDR2 SVGAGI. V shed 6 bases and J shed 3 bases, with 17 bases lying between them.